These 13 T cell receptor beta chains share one sample of origin, sequenced in a study of Graves' ophthalmopathy and Graves' hyperthyroidism. Amplification of TCR beta CDR3 regions used RNA transcripts. Amplification began with first-round RT-PCR using HTBI primers, then second-round multiplex PCR was performed. TCRdb called the multiplex PCR reads again in MiXCR, with one record for every CDR3 protein. The sample holds 650,000 to 800,000 distinct CDR3 sequences, about two fifths seen once. The sample consisted of peripheral blood. The receptors come from an adult man with Graves' ophthalmopathy.

A note on this clonotype: This may stem from a read error, because a much larger clone lies one nucleotide away. The chain employs TRBV7-9 and TRBJ1-3; D is uncertain. With 1 base removed from V and 2 bases from J, the gap between germline ends came to 9 bases. Germline CDR1 is SEHNR and CDR2 is FQNEAQ (reference sequence). The CDR3 is made up of 15 amino acids. CDR3 nucleotide sequence: TGTGCCAGCAGCTTAGTCGCCTTCACTGGAAACACCATATATTTT. The encoded protein is CASSLVAFTGNTIYF.

This clonotype was seen many times. The V and J genes are TRBV2 and TRBJ1-5; the D is unclear. CDR1 SNHLY and CDR2 FYNNEI come from the germline V gene. Trimming took 6 bases from V and 2 from J, leaving 5 bases between them. There are 12 residues in the CDR3. In DNA, the CDR3 is TGTGCCAGCAGGTTCGGCAATCAGCCCCAGCATTTT. Protein sequence: CASRFGNQPQHF.

The genes are TRBV20-1 and TRBJ1-5; D gene uncertain. The CDR3 sequence is 11 residues long. Trimming took 7 bases from V and 13 from J, leaving 17 bases between them. Germline CDR1 reads DFQATT; CDR2 reads SNEGSKA (reference sequence). The CDR3 protein is CSVRRRANQHF. The CDR3 nucleotides read TGCAGTGTTAGGCGAAGGGCCAATCAGCATTTT.

The chain carries TRBV7-6 and TRBJ2-7, with 11 bases identical to TRBD2. With 3 bases clipped from V and 2 bases from J, the junction kept 3 bases outside the gene matches. CDR3 length equals 15 residues. In germline, CDR1 is SGHVS, CDR2 FNYEAQ. The CDR3 DNA is TGTGCCAGCAGCTTGACTAGCGGGGCGACCTACGAGCAGTACTTC. This codes for CASSLTSGATYEQYF.

Many counts were recorded for this clonotype. V gene TRBV5-1 combines with J gene TRBJ1-2; no definite D call. V lost 4 bases, J lost 4 bases, and 17 bases lay in between. The germline gives CDR1 SGHRS, CDR2 YFSETQ. The CDR3 loop spans 15 amino acids. The CDR3 is CASSGYEGSIYGYTF. CDR3 DNA sequence: TGCGCCAGCAGCGGTTATGAGGGCTCCATCTATGGCTACACCTTC.

The chain couples TRBV15 to TRBJ1-1, with D hard to call. The CDR3 loop spans 14 amino acids. CDR1 and CDR2 (germline): LNHNV, YYDKDF (reference sequence). Deletions cut 1 base from V and 1 base from J, with 7 bases between. CDR3 in DNA: TGTGCCACCAGCAGAGGGAGGGAGAACACTGAAGCTTTCTTT. Encoded protein: CATSRGRENTEAFF. The variable domain in full, with the rest retrieved from reference TRBV15 and TRBJ1-1, is DAMVIQNPRYQVTQFGKPVTLSCSQTLNHNVMYWYQQKSSQAPKLLFHYYDKDFNNEADTPDNFQSRRPNTSFCFLDIRSPGLGDTAMYLCATSRGRENTEAFFGQGTRLTVV.

A word on this clonotype: This may stem from a read error, because a much larger clone lies one nucleotide away. The V and J genes are TRBV5-1 and TRBJ1-2; no clear D gene. V was trimmed by 0 bases and J by 6 bases, leaving 15 bases between them. CDR1 and CDR2 (germline): SGHRS, YFSETQ. The CDR3 consists of 15 residues. The CDR3 region has the DNA TGCGCCAGCAGCTTGGATATAACCACCAACCATGGCTACACCTTC. Translation gives CASSLDITTNHGYTF.

The rearrangement joins TRBV9 to TRBJ1-5; tentative D call: TRBD1 (6 bases). V lost 0 bases, J lost 6 bases, and 13 bases lay in between. Germline V gives CDR1 SGDLS, CDR2 YYNGEE. This CDR3 comprises 15 residues. CDR3 sequence: CASSVDGQLGQPQHF. DNA for the CDR3: TGTGCCAGCAGCGTAGATGGACAGCTAGGTCAGCCCCAGCATTTT.

This clonotype was observed a handful of times. V and J are TRBV7-9 and TRBJ2-2, with D unclear. V gave up 5 bases and J gave up 2 bases, with 9 bases separating them. Germline V gene data show CDR1 as SEHNR and CDR2 as FQNEAQ (reference sequence). This CDR3 has 14 residues. CDR3: CASSTYENTGELFF. The CDR3 DNA reads as TGTGCCAGCAGCACGTACGAAAACACCGGGGAGCTGTTTTTT.

The V gene is TRBV7-3, the J gene TRBJ2-5; 14 nucleotides match TRBD2. The closer fit of TRBJ2-1 to the DNA end suggests the J call may be wrong. Germline values: CDR1 SGHTA, CDR2 FQGTGA. This CDR3 spans 16 amino acids. The CDR3 nucleotides are TGTGCCAGCAGCATGGGGACTAGCGGGAGAATCGGTGAGCAGTTCTTC. The encoded protein is CASSMGTSGRIGEQFF.

In this sample, this clonotype turned up many times. The rearrangement joins TRBV7-9 to TRBJ2-7; D call uncertain. The CDR3 is 14 residues long. Germline lookup yields CDR1 SEHNR and CDR2 FQNEAQ (reference sequence). With 4 bases removed from V and 0 bases from J, the gap between germline ends came to 10 bases. CDR3 sequence reads: CASSSPQTSYEQYF. As DNA, the CDR3 is TGTGCCAGCAGCTCGCCACAGACCTCCTACGAGCAGTACTTC.

CDR3 sequence (DNA): TGTGCCAGCAGCGGGGGAGGGATTTACCAAGAGACCCAGTACTTC. Its protein product is CASSGGGIYQETQYF. This chain links TRBV2 with TRBJ2-5; 7 nucleotides match TRBD2. Per germline, CDR1 SNHLY and CDR2 FYNNEI. V was pared by 6 bases and J by 0 bases, with 7 bases of the junction left unmatched. The CDR3 contains 15 residues.

The gene calls are TRBV2 and TRBJ2-7; 7 bases map to TRBD1. The tail of the sequence fits TRBJ2-1 better, so the J call may be wrong. The V gene's germline CDR1 is SNHLY and CDR2 FYNNEI. The CDR3 extends over 12 amino acids. In DNA form, the CDR3 reads TGTGCCAGCAGTGGACAGGGATCTGAGCAGTTCTTC. Residues: CASSGQGSEQFF.